This entry concerns a single T cell receptor (beta chain). The assay was immunoSEQ multiplex PCR, and TCRdb's table has in-frame clones only and misses some. The table lists more than 70,000 clones, 85% to 95% of them singletons. The source of the sample is a study of technical replicates of blood from several donors. The germline V gene has CDR1 GTSNPN and CDR2 SVGIG (reference sequence). V was cut by 0 bases and J by 6 bases, with 11 bases left in between. The CDR3 is made up of 13 amino acids. The sequencing sample was made of T cells isolated from PBMCs. V gene TRBV30 combines with J gene TRBJ2-5; TRBD2 might be the D (5 bases). The clonotype comes from a human donor in good health. CDR3 region: CAWSVIRGQTQYF. CDR3 nucleotide sequence: TGTGCCTGGAGTGTAATTCGGGGTCAGACCCAGTACTTC.